The clone carrying this T cell receptor beta chain occurred once. Repertoires were generated with immunoSEQ multiplex PCR, while TCRdb's copy carries only in-frame clones and drops some. Among approximately 280,000 clones, approximately 91% were seen once, and the ten largest hold approximately 8.8%. These data are taken from a study of blood T cell repertoires in COVID-19. The sequence was obtained from a man between 18 and 29 years old with active or convalescent COVID-19. The sequenced material came from peripheral blood.

The CDR3 loop reads CASSAGTQANYGYTF. The DNA for the CDR3 is TGCGCCAGCAGCGCCGGGACTCAGGCTAACTATGGCTACACCTTC. The V and J genes are TRBV5-1 and TRBJ1-2; perhaps TRBD1 as D (5 bases). From germline, CDR1 is SGHRS and CDR2 YFSETQ. Between the trimmed V and J ends, which lost 4 bases and 0 bases, there was a span of 13 bases. The CDR3 totals 15 residues.